A selection of T cell receptor beta chains follows, all from one sample in a study of blood T cell repertoires in COVID-19. Produced via immunoSEQ multiplex PCR; TCRdb's table is partial and in-frame only. The sample yields about 230,000 clones, 65% to 90% seen once. The specimen sequenced was peripheral blood. The receptors originated from a man over 45 with COVID-19, enrolled during active disease. Each CDR3 is given with its conserved first and last residue. D genes are given only for firm matches. Rows give clone size only sometimes, using once, few, many, or a class for an expanded clone.

j_call	d_call	clone_size	v_call	cdr3_aa	cdr3_nt
TRBJ1-1	-	-	TRBV30	CAWGRNTEAFF	TGTGCCTGGGGGCGGAACACTGAAGCTTTCTTT
TRBJ2-1	-	-	TRBV7-8	CASSTPHRRQPINHYNEQFF	TGTGCCAGCAGCACACCCCACCGGCGGCAGCCGATTAACCACTACAATGAGCAGTTCTTC
TRBJ1-4	-	-	TRBV9	CASSVGSGYNEKLFF	TGTGCCAGCAGCGTAGGGTCGGGGTATAATGAAAAACTGTTTTTT
TRBJ1-5	-	-	TRBV12-3/TRBV12-4	CASSLSGDQPQHF	TGTGCCAGCAGTTTATCGGGGGATCAGCCCCAGCATTTT
TRBJ1-4	-	once	TRBV4-1	CASSQRGGVRGEKLFF	TGCGCCAGCAGCCAGAGAGGAGGGGTTCGCGGTGAAAAACTGTTTTTT
TRBJ2-5	-	-	TRBV10-3	CAISESAGLETQYF	TGTGCCATCAGTGAGTCGGCAGGGCTGGAGACCCAGTACTTC
TRBJ2-7	-	-	TRBV27	CASSLFAGVATYEQYF	TGTGCCAGCAGTTTATTTGCAGGGGTGGCGACCTACGAGCAGTACTTC
TRBJ2-3	-	few	TRBV7-2	CASSLERLTDTQYF	TGTGCCAGCAGCTTAGAGCGGCTCACAGATACGCAGTATTTT
TRBJ1-2	TRBD1	few	TRBV5-4	CASSPMRDRVDGYTF	TGTGCCAGCAGCCCTATGCGGGACAGGGTTGATGGCTACACCTTC
TRBJ2-7	-	-	TRBV20-1	CSARPLGAQYF	TGCAGTGCTAGGCCTTTGGGGGCGCAGTACTTC
TRBJ1-6	-	-	TRBV11-2	CASSLDPPGFGVRVSPLHF	TGTGCCAGCAGCTTAGATCCACCGGGTTTTGGGGTCAGGGTTTCACCCCTCCACTTT
TRBJ1-5	-	-	TRBV7-2	CASSLVPGRGQPQHF	TGTGCCAGCAGCTTAGTCCCAGGTAGGGGACAGCCCCAGCATTTT
TRBJ2-3	-	-	TRBV20-1	CSANPRDTQYF	TGCAGTGCGAATCCCAGAGATACGCAGTATTTT
TRBJ1-5	-	-	TRBV9	CASSVGGGTSPQHF	TGTGCCAGCAGCGTAGGTGGCGGGACCTCACCCCAGCATTTT
TRBJ2-7	-	-	TRBV9	CASSSREGGPAYEQYF	TGTGCCAGCAGCTCCCGGGAAGGGGGACCCGCCTACGAGCAGTACTTC
TRBJ2-3	-	-	TRBV5-1	CASSLAGPTDTQYF	TGCGCCAGCAGCTTGGCGGGTCCTACAGATACGCAGTATTTT
TRBJ2-7	TRBD2	-	TRBV28	CASSSPSGGAYEQYF	TGTGCCAGCAGTTCCCCTAGCGGGGGGGCTTACGAGCAGTACTTC
TRBJ1-3	-	-	TRBV9	CASSTQGSGNTIYF	TGTGCCAGCAGCACCCAGGGCTCTGGAAACACCATATATTTT
TRBJ2-1	-	-	TRBV4-1	CASSRGPGENNEQFF	TGCGCCAGCAGCCGTGGACCGGGGGAGAACAATGAGCAGTTCTTC
TRBJ2-5	TRBD1	-	TRBV6-5	CASRRQGGETQYF	TGTGCCAGCAGGAGACAGGGGGGAGAGACCCAGTACTTC
TRBJ2-7	-	-	TRBV28	CATLAGTASYEQYF	TGTGCCACTCTGGCGGGGACAGCCTCCTACGAGCAGTACTTC
TRBJ1-5	TRBD1	-	TRBV15	CATSREVVGGGQPQHF	TGTGCCACCAGCAGAGAAGTAGTAGGGGGCGGTCAGCCCCAGCATTTT
TRBJ2-7	-	-	TRBV6-5	CASSQTGSEEQYF	TGTGCCAGCAGCCAGACTGGCTCGGAGGAGCAGTACTTC
TRBJ2-2	-	-	TRBV30	CAWSALRAGELFF	TGTGCCTGGAGTGCCCTCCGGGCCGGGGAGCTGTTTTTT
TRBJ1-6	TRBD1	-	TRBV29-1	CSVGQGEDNSPLHF	TGCAGCGTTGGACAGGGAGAGGATAATTCACCCCTCCACTTT
TRBJ2-2	TRBD1	-	TRBV9	CASSEGTGGLNTGELFF	TGTGCCAGCAGCGAAGGCACAGGGGGCCTAAACACCGGGGAGCTGTTTTTT
TRBJ1-5	TRBD1	-	TRBV18	CASSPPGQVNNQPQHF	TGTGCCAGCTCACCACCCGGACAGGTGAACAATCAGCCCCAGCATTTT
TRBJ2-7	-	-	TRBV9	CASSVEQAGEQYF	TGTGCCAGCAGCGTCGAACAGGCCGGGGAGCAGTACTTC
TRBJ2-5	TRBD1	-	TRBV5-5	CASSLLQGAEQETQYF	TGTGCCAGCAGCTTACTTCAGGGGGCCGAGCAAGAGACCCAGTACTTC
TRBJ1-6	TRBD1	-	TRBV18	CASSPSGQGINSPLHF	TGTGCCAGCTCGCCTTCCGGACAGGGGATCAATTCACCCCTCCACTTT